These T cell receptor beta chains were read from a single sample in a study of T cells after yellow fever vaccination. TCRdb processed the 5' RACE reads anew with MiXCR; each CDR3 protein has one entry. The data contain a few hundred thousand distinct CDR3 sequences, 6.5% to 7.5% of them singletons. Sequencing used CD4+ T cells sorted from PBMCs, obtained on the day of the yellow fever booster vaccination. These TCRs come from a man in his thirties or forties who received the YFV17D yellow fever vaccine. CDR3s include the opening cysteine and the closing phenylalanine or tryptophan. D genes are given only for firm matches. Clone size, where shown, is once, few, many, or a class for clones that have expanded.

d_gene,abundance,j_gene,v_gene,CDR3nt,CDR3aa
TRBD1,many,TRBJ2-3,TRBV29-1,TGCAGCGTTGACATTTCAGGGGGCAGCGATACGCAGTATTTT,CSVDISGGSDTQYF
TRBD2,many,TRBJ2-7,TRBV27,TGTGCCAGCAGTCGACGACAGGGCGGGACTAGCGGTCCCTACGAGCAGTACTTC,CASSRRQGGTSGPYEQYF
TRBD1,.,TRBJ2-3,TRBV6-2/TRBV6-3,TGTGCCAGCAGTTACTCCCGGACAGGGGGCATAGATACGCAGTATTTT,CASSYSRTGGIDTQYF
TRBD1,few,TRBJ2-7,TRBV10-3,TGTGCCATCAGGACCGGGACAGGAGGATGGGAGCAGTACTTC,CAIRTGTGGWEQYF
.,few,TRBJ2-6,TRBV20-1,TGCAGTGCCTCTCCGGGCTCTGGGGCCAACGTCCTGACTTTC,CSASPGSGANVLTF
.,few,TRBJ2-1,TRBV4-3,TGCGCCAGCAGCCAAGATGAGCGGGCGAACAATGAGCAGTTCTTC,CASSQDERANNEQFF
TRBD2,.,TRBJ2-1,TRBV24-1,TGTGCCACCAGTGACCCGTCGGGTGGCGGGAGTTTTTATGAGCAGTTCTTC,CATSDPSGGGSFYEQFF
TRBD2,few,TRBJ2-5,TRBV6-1,TGTGCCAGCGCGGGGGGGACACATCGGGGAGAGACCCAGTACTTC,CASAGGTHRGETQYF
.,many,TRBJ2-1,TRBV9,TGTGCCAGCAGCTTGGGACAAAGCTCCTACAATGAGCAGTTCTTC,CASSLGQSSYNEQFF
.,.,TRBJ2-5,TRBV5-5,TGTGCCAGCAGCTTGGAGTCTGGGTTTTTCGGGGAGACCCAGTACTTC,CASSLESGFFGETQYF
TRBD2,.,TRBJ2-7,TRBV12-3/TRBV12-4,TGTGCCAGCAGTCCCCCGGGACTAGCGGGAGGGTACGAGCAGTACTTC,CASSPPGLAGGYEQYF
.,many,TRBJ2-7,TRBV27,TGTGCCAGCAGTCCCCGGGGCCAAGCGTACGAGCAGTACTTC,CASSPRGQAYEQYF
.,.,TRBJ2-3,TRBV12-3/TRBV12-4,TGTGCCAGCACGGGGGGCACAGATACGCAGTATTTT,CASTGGTDTQYF
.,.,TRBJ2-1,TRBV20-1,TGCAGTGCTAGGGTGGGACCGCGACCCTACAATGAGCAGTTCTTC,CSARVGPRPYNEQFF
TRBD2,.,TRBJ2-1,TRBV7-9,TGTGCCAGCAGCTTATCCCAACTAGCGGGTGAGCAGTTCTTC,CASSLSQLAGEQFF
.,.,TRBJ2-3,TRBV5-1,TGCGCCAGCAGCCTTTCCGATAACACAGATACGCAGTATTTT,CASSLSDNTDTQYF
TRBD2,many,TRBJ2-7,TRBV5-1,TGCGCCAGCAGCTTGGCAGCGGGAGGGACCTACGAGCAGTACTTC,CASSLAAGGTYEQYF
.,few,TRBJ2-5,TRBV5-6,TGTGCCAGCAGCTTTCGTGGTTCCGGGGGGCGGCGGGCGGAGACCCAGTACTTC,CASSFRGSGGRRAETQYF
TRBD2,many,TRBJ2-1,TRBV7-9,TGTGCCAGCAGCTGGACTAGCGGGAGTAATGAGCAGTTCTTC,CASSWTSGSNEQFF
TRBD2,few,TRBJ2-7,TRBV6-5,TGTGCCAGCAGACCACCCTACGCCCAGCGGGAGGGCCTCTACGAGCAGTACTTC,CASRPPYAQREGLYEQYF
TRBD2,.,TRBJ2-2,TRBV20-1,TGCACTGCTAGAGATGTAGCGGGAGGGCCCCCCGGGGAGCTGTTTTTT,CTARDVAGGPPGELFF
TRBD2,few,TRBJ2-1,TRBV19,TGTGCCAGTAGAAGGGCTAGCGGGTGGTATGAGCAGTTCTTC,CASRRASGWYEQFF
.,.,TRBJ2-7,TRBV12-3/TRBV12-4,TGTGCCAGCACCCGAACCGGCGGCTCCTACGAGCAGTACTTC,CASTRTGGSYEQYF
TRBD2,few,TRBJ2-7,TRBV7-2,TGTGCCAGCAGCTTAGTGGGCACTAGCGGGAGGCGAGACGAGCAGTACTTC,CASSLVGTSGRRDEQYF
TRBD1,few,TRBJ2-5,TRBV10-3,TGTGCCACCGGAGTGCATCCAGTTCCGGGACAGGAGCGCGTGGAGACCCAGTACTTC,CATGVHPVPGQERVETQYF
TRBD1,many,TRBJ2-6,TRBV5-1,TGCGCCAGCAGCATCCCCAGGACAGGGACTTCGACTCCTGGGGCCAACGTCCTGACTTTC,CASSIPRTGTSTPGANVLTF
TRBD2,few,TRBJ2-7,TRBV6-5,TGTGCCAGCAGTTACTCGGGGAGGGCCAACGAGCAGTACTTC,CASSYSGRANEQYF
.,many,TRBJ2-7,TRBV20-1,TGCAGTGCTAGAGATACGGAGAGTGGCTACGAGCAGTACTTC,CSARDTESGYEQYF
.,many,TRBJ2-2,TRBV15,TGTGCCACCAGCAGATCCTTTATCGGGGAGCTGTTTTTT,CATSRSFIGELFF
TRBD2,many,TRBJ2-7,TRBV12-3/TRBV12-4,TGTGCCAGCAGTCGTCTCGCGGGGGAGGAGCAGTACTTC,CASSRLAGEEQYF
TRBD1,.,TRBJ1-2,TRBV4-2,TGTGCCAGCAGCCAGGCGGGACAGGGGGCTGTTAACTATGGCTACACCTTC,CASSQAGQGAVNYGYTF
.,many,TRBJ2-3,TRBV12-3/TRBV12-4,TGTGCCAGCAGTTTTAGCGCTAGCACAGATACGCAGTATTTT,CASSFSASTDTQYF
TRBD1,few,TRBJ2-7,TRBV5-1,TGCGCCAGCAGCTTGGCCGGGACAGGGGCTGGTGAGCAGTACTTC,CASSLAGTGAGEQYF
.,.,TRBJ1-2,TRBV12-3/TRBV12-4,TGTGCCAGCAGTAACCTGACACGGGTGAAAGTCGGCTACACCTTC,CASSNLTRVKVGYTF
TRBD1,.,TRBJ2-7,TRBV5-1,TGCGCCAGCAGCTCTGGACAGGGCGGATCAGCGGAGTTAAGGAGCTCCTACGAGCAGTACTTC,CASSSGQGGSAELRSSYEQYF
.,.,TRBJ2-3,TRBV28,TGTGCCAGCAAGCACCACTGGAGCACAGATACGCAGTATTTT,CASKHHWSTDTQYF
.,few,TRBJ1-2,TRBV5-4,TGTGCCAGCAGCTTGGTCAACGTAGCTAACTATGGCTACACCTTC,CASSLVNVANYGYTF
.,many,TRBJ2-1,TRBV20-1,TGCAGTGCCAGCTGGGCTCGCAAGCCTAACAATGAGCAGTTCTTC,CSASWARKPNNEQFF
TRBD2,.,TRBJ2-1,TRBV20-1,TGCAGTGCTAGAGATACGGGAGGCCCCAATGAGCAGTTCTTC,CSARDTGGPNEQFF
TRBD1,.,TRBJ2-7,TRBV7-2,TGTGCCAGCAGCACATCAGGGGGCTGGAACGAGCAGTACTTC,CASSTSGGWNEQYF
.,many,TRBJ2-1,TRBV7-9,TGTGTCCTAAGCGGGTACGATGAGCAGTTCTTC,CVLSGYDEQFF
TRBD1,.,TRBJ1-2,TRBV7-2,TGTGCCAGCAGCTTCTCAGGGGGACAGGGGCCTGGTGGCTACACCTTC,CASSFSGGQGPGGYTF
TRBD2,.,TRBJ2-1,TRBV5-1,TGCGCCAGCAGCCCCAGGTGGACTAGCGGGAGGAGCAATGAGCAGTTCTTC,CASSPRWTSGRSNEQFF
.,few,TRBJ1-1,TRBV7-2,TGTGCCAGCAGCTTAGCGCGGGACACCGGGGGAGCTTTCTTT,CASSLARDTGGAFF
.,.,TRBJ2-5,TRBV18,TGTGCCAGCTCACCGACGTACCAAGAGACCCAGTACTTC,CASSPTYQETQYF
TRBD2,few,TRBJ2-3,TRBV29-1,TGCAGCTTGACTAGCGGAATCACAGATACGCAGTATTTT,CSLTSGITDTQYF
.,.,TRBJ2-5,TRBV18,TGTGCCAGCTCACAGTTGGGGACCACATCCCAGACCCAGTACTTC,CASSQLGTTSQTQYF
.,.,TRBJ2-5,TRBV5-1,TGCGCCAGCAGCCCGGGTGGGGCAGAAGAGACCCAGTACTTC,CASSPGGAEETQYF
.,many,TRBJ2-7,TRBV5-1,TGCGCCAGCAGCTTGGATACAGAGCAGTACTTC,CASSLDTEQYF
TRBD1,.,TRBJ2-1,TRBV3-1,TGTGCCAGCAGCCAACAGGGGGCACTGAATGAGCAGTTCTTC,CASSQQGALNEQFF
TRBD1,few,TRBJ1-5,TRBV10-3,TGTGCCATCAGGGACGGAGACAGGGGAAGTGATCAGCCCCAGCATTTT,CAIRDGDRGSDQPQHF
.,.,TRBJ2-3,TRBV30,TGTGCCTGGAGTGCGGGGGACAGCACAGATACGCAGTATTTT,CAWSAGDSTDTQYF
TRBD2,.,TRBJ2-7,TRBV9,TGTGCCAGCAGCGTAGGAGCTAGCGGGATGTACGAGCAGTACTTC,CASSVGASGMYEQYF
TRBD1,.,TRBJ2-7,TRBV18,TGTGCCAGCTCACCCGACAGGGACCCTCTCGAGCAGTACTTC,CASSPDRDPLEQYF